Listed below are T cell receptor beta chains from one sample, sequenced in a study of blood T cells in healthy people across ages. TCRdb recomputed calls from the 5' RACE reads with MiXCR, one row per CDR3 protein. There are 700,000 to 850,000 distinct CDR3 sequences in the sample; around 34% occur only once, and 10% to 15% lies in the top ten. The specimen was blood. These receptors came from a man younger than 30 in good health. CDR3s include the opening cysteine and the closing phenylalanine or tryptophan. A D gene is named only where the DNA matches it firmly. Clone size is not always given. Where it is, it says once, few, many or a class for expanded clones.

CDR3nt | CDR3aa | d_gene | j_gene | v_gene | abundance
TGTGCCAGCAGTCATACTCTGACAAGGGTGATTTACGAGCAGTACTTC | CASSHTLTRVIYEQYF | - | TRBJ2-7 | TRBV27 | -
TGTGCCAGCAGCCCAAATTCCGAAAAACTGTTTTTT | CASSPNSEKLFF | - | TRBJ1-4 | TRBV7-2 | many
TGTGCCAGCCCTAGGGAAACAGGACATAGCAATCAGCCCCAGCATTTT | CASPRETGHSNQPQHF | - | TRBJ1-5 | TRBV9 | few
TGTGCCAGCAGTTTTAAGAGGGGGCTTGGAGATACGCAGTATTTT | CASSFKRGLGDTQYF | TRBD1 | TRBJ2-3 | TRBV27 | many
TGTGCCAGCAGTTTAGGACAGGGGGCAGGCGGGGCCAACGTCCTGACTTTC | CASSLGQGAGGANVLTF | TRBD1 | TRBJ2-6 | TRBV12-3/TRBV12-4 | -
TGCAGTGCTAATCCTGACAGGGGGTACGAGCAGTACTTC | CSANPDRGYEQYF | TRBD1 | TRBJ2-7 | TRBV20-1 | few
TGCGCCAGCAGCCAAGATTCGGTCGTCGAAACCCCCACAGATACGCAGTATTTT | CASSQDSVVETPTDTQYF | - | TRBJ2-3 | TRBV4-3 | -
TGCAGTGCTAGAGATCTAGCGGGGGCTAAAGATACGCAGTATTTT | CSARDLAGAKDTQYF | TRBD2 | TRBJ2-3 | TRBV20-1 | -
TGTGCCAGCAGTTACGGCCGGGAAGGCTACACCTTC | CASSYGREGYTF | - | TRBJ1-2 | TRBV6-6 | -
TGTGCCAGCAGTCCAGTGCGGAGCTACGAGCAGTACTTC | CASSPVRSYEQYF | - | TRBJ2-7 | TRBV6-5 | -
TGCAGCGTTTATTTAGAGACCCAGTACTTC | CSVYLETQYF | - | TRBJ2-5 | TRBV29-1 | -
TGTGCCAGCAGTTTTTCCGGGACTAGCGGGAACACCGGGGAGCTGTTTTTT | CASSFSGTSGNTGELFF | TRBD2 | TRBJ2-2 | TRBV27 | -
TGCGCCAGCAGCCTCCCCAGCGGGTACAATGAGCAGTTCTTC | CASSLPSGYNEQFF | - | TRBJ2-1 | TRBV5-1 | many